This T cell receptor (beta chain) was identified in a study of blood T cells in healthy people across ages. With a J-beta primer mix and a sample-barcoded 5' primer, a second PCR ran roughly 6 to 12 cycles. TCRdb ran MiXCR on the 5' RACE reads and lists one entry per CDR3 protein. The table has about 1.1 million distinct CDR3 sequences, roughly two fifths seen once. V was clipped by 7 bases and J by 3 bases, with 18 bases between them. The CDR3 is 14 amino acids. In germline, CDR1 is SQVTM, CDR2 ANQGSEA. The genes are TRBV29-1 and TRBJ1-1; D is undetermined. This TCR was sampled from a man in his late teens or twenties in good health. Sequenced material: blood. The CDR3 DNA reads TGCAGCGGAAGAGGAGCGGTTGTTGACACTGAAGCTTTCTTT. This translates into CSGRGAVVDTEAFF. Filled out from reference TRBV29-1 and TRBJ1-1, the complete variable domain reads SAVISQKPSRDICQRGTSLTIQCQVDSQVTMMFWYRQQPGQSLTLIATANQGSEATYESGFVIDKFPISRPNLTFSTLTVSNMSPEDSSIYLCSGRGAVVDTEAFFGQGTRLTVV.